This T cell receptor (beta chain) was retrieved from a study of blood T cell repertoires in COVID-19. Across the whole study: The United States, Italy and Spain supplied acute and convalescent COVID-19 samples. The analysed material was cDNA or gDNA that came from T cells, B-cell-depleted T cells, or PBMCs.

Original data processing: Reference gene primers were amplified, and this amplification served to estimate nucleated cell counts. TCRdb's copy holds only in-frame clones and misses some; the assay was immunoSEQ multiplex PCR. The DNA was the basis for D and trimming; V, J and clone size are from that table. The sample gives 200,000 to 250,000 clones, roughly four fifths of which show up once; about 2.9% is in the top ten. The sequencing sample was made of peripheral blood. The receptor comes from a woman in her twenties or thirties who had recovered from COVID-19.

CDR3 sequence reads: CATMGQGGNYGYTF. CDR3 nucleotides: TGTGCCACCATGGGGCAGGGGGGAAACTATGGCTACACCTTC. The V and J genes are TRBV15 and TRBJ1-2; 7 bases align to TRBD1. Germline loops: CDR1 LNHNV, CDR2 YYDKDF (reference sequence). The CDR3 has 14 amino acids. Unmatched junction bases numbered 7, after V lost 7 bases and J lost 2 bases.